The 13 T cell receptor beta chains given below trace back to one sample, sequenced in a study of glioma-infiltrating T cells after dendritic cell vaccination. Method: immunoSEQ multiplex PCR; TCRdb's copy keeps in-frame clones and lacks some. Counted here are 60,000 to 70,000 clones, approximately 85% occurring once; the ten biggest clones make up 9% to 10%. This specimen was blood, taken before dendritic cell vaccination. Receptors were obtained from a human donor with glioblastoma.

CDR3 residues: CASSGTGGAGELFF. DNA of the CDR3: TGTGCCAGCAGCGGGACAGGGGGGGCCGGGGAGCTGTTTTTT. This rearrangement joins TRBV9 to TRBJ2-2; 10 bases map to TRBD1. V trimming: 3 bases; J trimming: 6 bases; junction bases outside the gene matches: 2. The germline V gene encodes CDR1 SGDLS and CDR2 YYNGEE. The CDR3 loop spans 14 amino acids. Full variable domain (missing parts from reference TRBV9 and TRBJ2-2): DSGVTQTPKHLITATGQRVTLRCSPRSGDLSVYWYQQSLDQGLQFLIQYYNGEERAKGNILERFSAQQFPDLHSELNLSSLELGDSALYFCASSGTGGAGELFFGEGSRLTVL.

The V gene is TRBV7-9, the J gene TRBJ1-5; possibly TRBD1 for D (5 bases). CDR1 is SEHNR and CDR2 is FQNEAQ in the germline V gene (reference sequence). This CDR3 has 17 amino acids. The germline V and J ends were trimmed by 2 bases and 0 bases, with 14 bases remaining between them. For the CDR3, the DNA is TGTGCCAGCAGCTTATTCCCTGGGCAGGGTAGCAATCAGCCCCAGCATTTT. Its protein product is CASSLFPGQGSNQPQHF.

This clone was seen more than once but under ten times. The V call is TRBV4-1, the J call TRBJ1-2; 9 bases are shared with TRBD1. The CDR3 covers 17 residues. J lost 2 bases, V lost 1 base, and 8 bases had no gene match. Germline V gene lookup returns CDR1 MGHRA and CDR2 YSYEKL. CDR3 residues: CASSQAVGQGINYGYTF. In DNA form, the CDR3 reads TGCGCCAGCAGCCAAGCTGTAGGACAGGGGATAAACTATGGCTACACCTTC.

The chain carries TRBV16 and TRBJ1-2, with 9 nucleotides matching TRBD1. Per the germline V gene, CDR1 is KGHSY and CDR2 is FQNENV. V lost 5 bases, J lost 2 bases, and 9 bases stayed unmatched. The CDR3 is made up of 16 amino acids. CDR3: CASSGPGTGINYGYTF. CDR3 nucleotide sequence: TGTGCCAGCAGCGGACCCGGGACAGGGATCAACTATGGCTACACCTTC.

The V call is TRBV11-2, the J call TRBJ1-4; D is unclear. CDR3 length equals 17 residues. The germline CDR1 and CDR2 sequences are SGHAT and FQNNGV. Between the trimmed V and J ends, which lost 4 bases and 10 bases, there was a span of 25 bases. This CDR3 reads CASSSFAGPKTGRKLFF. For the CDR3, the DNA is TGTGCCAGCAGCTCATTCGCAGGACCAAAAACGGGGAGAAAACTGTTTTTT.

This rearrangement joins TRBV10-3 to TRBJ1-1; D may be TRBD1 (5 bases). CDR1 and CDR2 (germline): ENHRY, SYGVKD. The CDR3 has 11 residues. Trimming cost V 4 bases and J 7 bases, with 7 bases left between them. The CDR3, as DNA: TGTGCCATCAGTGCCGACAGTGAAGCTTTCTTT. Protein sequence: CAISADSEAFF.

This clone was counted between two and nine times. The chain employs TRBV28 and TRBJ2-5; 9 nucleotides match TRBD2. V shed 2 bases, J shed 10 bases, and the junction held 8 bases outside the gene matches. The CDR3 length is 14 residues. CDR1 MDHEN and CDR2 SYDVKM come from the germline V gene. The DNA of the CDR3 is TGTGCCAGCAGTTTAACGGGACTAGCACGTAACCAGTACTTC. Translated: CASSLTGLARNQYF. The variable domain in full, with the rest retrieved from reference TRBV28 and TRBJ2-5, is DVKVTQSSRYLVKRTGEKVFLECVQDMDHENMFWYRQDPGLGLRLIYFSYDVKMKEKGDIPEGYSVSREKKERFSLILESASTNQTSMYLCASSLTGLARNQYFGPGTRLLVL.

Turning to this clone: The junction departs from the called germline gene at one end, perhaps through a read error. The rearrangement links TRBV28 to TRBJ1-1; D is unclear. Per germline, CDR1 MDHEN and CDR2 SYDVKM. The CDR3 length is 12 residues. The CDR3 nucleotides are TGTGCCAGCAGTTTGGAGGGAAGGCGGCGAGACTTT. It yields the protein CASSLEGRRRDF.

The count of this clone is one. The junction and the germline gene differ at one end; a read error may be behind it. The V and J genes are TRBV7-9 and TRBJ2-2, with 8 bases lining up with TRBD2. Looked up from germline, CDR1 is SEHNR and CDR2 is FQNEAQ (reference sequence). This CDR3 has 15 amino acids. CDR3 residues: CASSLAGPNTGELFF. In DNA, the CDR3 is TGTGCCAGCAGCCTAGCGGGCCCGAACACCGGGGAGCTGTTTTTT.

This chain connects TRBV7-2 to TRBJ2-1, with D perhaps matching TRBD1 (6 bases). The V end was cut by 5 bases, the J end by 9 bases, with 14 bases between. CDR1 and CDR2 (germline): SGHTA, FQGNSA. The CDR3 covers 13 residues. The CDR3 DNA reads TGTGCCAGCAGCAAACAGGGCGCGGTTGAGCAGTTCTTC. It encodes CASSKQGAVEQFF.

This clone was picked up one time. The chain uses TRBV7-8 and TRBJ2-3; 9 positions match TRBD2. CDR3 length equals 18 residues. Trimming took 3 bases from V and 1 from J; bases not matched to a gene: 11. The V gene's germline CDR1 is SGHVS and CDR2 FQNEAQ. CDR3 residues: CASSFISGGALGTDTQYF. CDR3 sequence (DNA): TGTGCCAGCAGCTTCATTAGCGGGGGTGCGCTCGGCACAGATACGCAGTATTTT.

The CDR3 spells CASSPGLGGETQYF. The CDR3 DNA is TGTGCCAGCAGCCCGGGACTGGGAGGGGAGACCCAGTACTTC. The gene calls are TRBV7-2 and TRBJ2-5; 7 bases fit TRBD2. The germline V gene encodes CDR1 SGHTA and CDR2 FQGNSA. J gave up 5 bases and V 5 bases, and 8 bases lay outside the gene matches. The CDR3 length is 14 residues.

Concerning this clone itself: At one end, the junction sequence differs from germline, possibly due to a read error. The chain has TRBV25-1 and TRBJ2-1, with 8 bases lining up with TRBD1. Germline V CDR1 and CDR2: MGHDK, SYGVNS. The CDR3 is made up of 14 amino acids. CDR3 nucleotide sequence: TGTGCCAGCAGTGTCGGACAGGGTTACACTGAGCAGTTCTTC. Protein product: CASSVGQGYTEQFF.